This TCR beta chain was retrieved from a study of T cell repertoires in cytomegalovirus infection. Study overall: Public TCR beta signatures provided an indication of both CMV infection and a matching HLA type.

Details on this clonotype: Antigen unknown.

Study-level results: The study found HLA-C-restricted CMV-specific TCR beta clonotypes dominating the ex vivo response.

TCRdb re-called the reads through MiXCR, storing one row per CDR3 protein. This table holds a few hundred thousand distinct CDR3 sequences, over 15% found once. The sequence was obtained from a human donor in good health (CMV status not recorded). Some clones in this sample may be carry-over from other donors' samples. Sequenced sample: CD8+ T cells from PBMCs.

The CDR3 spells CASSISLNTEAFF. In DNA, the CDR3 is TGTGCCAGTAGTATCTCCCTGAACACTGAAGCTTTCTTT. The chain combines TRBV19 with TRBJ1-1, with D uncertain. CDR1 LNHDA and CDR2 SQIVND come from the germline V gene (reference sequence). The CDR3 has 13 amino acids. Trimming removed 3 bases at V and 0 bases at J, with 5 bases between.